This TCR beta chain was captured by sequencing in a study of CD8 T cells in Susac syndrome. Whole-study context: Patients with Susac syndrome were therapy-naive, taking corticosteroids, with some also receiving intravenous immunoglobulin, or taking intravenous immunoglobulin alone at the time their blood was drawn.

The patients with Susac syndrome were individuals who fulfilled the recently defined diagnostic criteria for disease that was either definite or probable. The CD8+ and CD4+ T cells were isolated magnetically using a negative isolation approach, whereas the TEMRA cells were enriched by FACS. Worth noting for this clonotype: The target antigen is unknown.

Study-wide points: Approximately 16 Susac-specific public clones were found in total CD8+ repertoires and four or five in CD8+ TEMRA repertoires.

An amount of RNA that ranged from about 0.45 to 1 ug was reverse transcribed with random hexamers. TCRdb analysed the immunoSEQ multiplex PCR reads with MiXCR anew, one entry per CDR3 protein. Altogether 120,000 or so distinct CDR3 sequences are present, around 94% being singletons, with the ten largest covering more than 0.2%. What was sequenced was CD8+ T cells from PBMCs. The sequence was collected from a human donor with Susac syndrome.

The CDR3 DNA is TGTGCCAGCAGTTCGACAGAAATCGACGGCTACACCTTC. Its translation is CASSSTEIDGYTF. V and J are TRBV12-3 or TRBV12-4 and TRBJ1-2; maybe TRBD1 (5 bases). The germline V and J ends were trimmed by 4 bases and 8 bases, with 14 bases remaining between them. This CDR3 region has 13 residues.